A single sample gave rise to the 12 T cell receptor beta chains below, sequenced in a study of T cell changes during pregnancy in multiple sclerosis. Method: immunoSEQ multiplex PCR; TCRdb's copy keeps in-frame clones and lacks some. The profile shows 35,000 to 45,000 clones, 85% to 95% of them singletons. The sequenced material came from peripheral blood. Source of these receptors: a female donor with multiple sclerosis, enrolled in a pregnancy study.

J is TRBJ2-1 and V is TRBV15, with TRBD2 as a possible D gene (6 bases). The CDR3 length is 15 residues. Looked up from germline, CDR1 is LNHNV and CDR2 is YYDKDF (reference sequence). Trimming stripped 1 base from V and 7 bases from J, with 14 bases between. The CDR3 loop is CATSRAAGSENEQFF. The DNA of the CDR3 is TGTGCCACCAGCAGAGCGGCGGGAAGTGAGAATGAGCAGTTCTTC.

The chain couples TRBV5-1 to TRBJ1-4, with D hard to call. Germline V gene data show CDR1 as SGHRS and CDR2 as YFSETQ. Deletions cut 4 bases from V and 1 base from J, with 14 bases between. This CDR3 spans 16 amino acids. The CDR3 sequence is CASSPRPRLTNEKLFF. Here the CDR3 DNA reads TGCGCCAGCAGCCCTCGACCCCGGTTAACTAATGAAAAACTGTTTTTT.

The rearrangement joins TRBV4-1 to TRBJ1-2; a weak D match, TRBD1 (6 bases). Germline loops: CDR1 MGHRA, CDR2 YSYEKL. CDR3 length: 15 residues. V lost 1 base to trimming and J lost 3 bases, with 12 bases between them. CDR3 coding DNA: TGCGCCAGCAGCCAAGGACTACAGGGATACTATGGCTACACCTTC. Its translation is CASSQGLQGYYGYTF.

The chain has TRBV11-2 and TRBJ1-5; D might be TRBD1 (5 bases). Trimming left V 0 bases short and J 9 bases short, with 6 bases between. The CDR3 runs to 12 residues. CDR1 is SGHAT and CDR2 is FQNNGV in the germline V gene. The CDR3 protein is CASSLDQGPQHF. The CDR3 nucleotides read TGTGCCAGCAGCTTAGACCAGGGGCCCCAGCATTTT.

V and J are TRBV7-2 and TRBJ2-2; 8 bases are a match to TRBD2. The germline gives CDR1 SGHTA, CDR2 FQGNSA. The CDR3 has 16 residues. The V and J ends lost 5 bases and 0 bases, in that order; junction bases with no gene match: 5. CDR3 coding DNA: TGTGCCAGCAGCATAACTAGCGGTGCGAACACCGGGGAGCTGTTTTTT. This gives the protein CASSITSGANTGELFF.

The sample holds one count of this clone. The chain recombines TRBV5-6 with TRBJ2-7, with D tentatively TRBD2 (5 bases). The CDR3 extends over 14 amino acids. Germline values: CDR1 SGHDT, CDR2 YYEEEE. V lost 5 bases to trimming and J lost 5 bases, with 17 bases between them. DNA for the CDR3: TGTGCCAGCAGTAATGGACTGGGTCGGGACGAGCAGTACTTC. It encodes CASSNGLGRDEQYF.

The CDR3 DNA is TGTGCCTGGAGTGTAGGGGGACTCGACACAGATACGCAGTATTTT. This gives the protein CAWSVGGLDTDTQYF. V is TRBV30 and J is TRBJ2-3; D tentatively reads TRBD1 or TRBD2 (6 bases each). V dropped 0 bases and J dropped 2 bases, with 12 bases sitting between them. The CDR3 length is 15 residues. CDR1 and CDR2 (germline): GTSNPN, SVGIG (reference sequence).

The V and J genes are TRBV5-1 and TRBJ1-5, with 9 nucleotides matching TRBD1. CDR3 length: 14 residues. V gave up 2 bases and J gave up 6 bases; unmatched junction bases: 3. Germline V CDR1 and CDR2: SGHRS, YFSETQ. CDR3: CASSLGTGIQPQHF. The DNA for the CDR3 is TGCGCCAGCAGCTTAGGGACAGGGATTCAGCCCCAGCATTTT.

The rearrangement uses TRBV7-9 and TRBJ2-3; D might be TRBD2 (6 bases). The germline gives CDR1 SEHNR, CDR2 FQNEAQ (reference sequence). V lost 1 base to trimming and J lost 2 bases, with 13 bases between them. The CDR3 sequence is 16 residues long. The CDR3 region is CASSLGPSADTDTQYF. The CDR3, as DNA: TGTGCCAGCAGCTTAGGGCCTAGCGCGGACACAGATACGCAGTATTTT.

The gene calls are TRBV18 and TRBJ1-5; D gene uncertain. Germline-derived CDR1 and CDR2 are KGHSH and LQKENI. Trimming removed 2 bases at V and 6 bases at J, with 5 bases between. The CDR3 has 12 amino acids. The CDR3 nucleotides read TGTGCCAGCTCACCAGCAGGTCAGCCCCAGCATTTT. This translates into CASSPAGQPQHF.

The gene calls are TRBV6-6 and TRBJ1-5, with D possibly being TRBD1 (6 bases). V was clipped by 5 bases and J by 5 bases, with 16 bases between them. CDR3 size: 15 residues. The germline V gene has CDR1 MNHNY and CDR2 SVGAGI (reference sequence). In nucleotides, the CDR3 is TGTGCCAGCAGTCCTGGGGGTAGGGGGTATCAGCCCCAGCATTTT. Amino acid sequence: CASSPGGRGYQPQHF.

The chain carries TRBV5-1 and TRBJ1-6; D is unresolved. Germline V gene lookup returns CDR1 SGHRS and CDR2 YFSETQ. The CDR3 sequence is 18 residues long. Between the trimmed V and J ends, which lost 0 bases and 0 bases, there was a span of 13 bases. The CDR3: CASSLGRGMSSYNSPLHF. The CDR3 region has the DNA TGCGCCAGCAGCTTGGGGCGCGGGATGAGCTCCTATAATTCACCCCTCCACTTT.